This entry lists 30 T cell receptor beta chains sequenced from one sample in a study of T cells expressing NK-cell markers. TCRdb re-called the 5' RACE reads and gives one entry per CDR3 protein, without DNA. The sample table sets out 300,000 to 450,000 distinct CDR3 sequences. The material sequenced was blood T cells: a sorted CD56 or NKG2C T cell subset, CD4+ or CD8+ T cells, or bulk PBMC T cells (not recorded which). Source of these receptors: a man aged 18 to 70 in good health.

The chain carries TRBV6-5 and TRBJ1-1; TCRdb reports TRBD1, a call that lacks DNA to check it against. CDR1 and CDR2 from the germline V gene are MNHEY and SVGAGI. CDR3 length equals 15 residues. The CDR3 protein is CASSYGGVGSTEAFF.

The rearrangement uses TRBV7-6 and TRBJ2-2. Germline V gene sequence: CDR1 SGHVS, CDR2 FNYEAQ. CDR3 length: 13 amino acids. CDR3 sequence reads: CASAARNTGELFF. The full variable domain, in which reference TRBV7-6 and TRBJ2-2 provide the parts outside the CDR3, is GAGVSQSPRYKVTKRGQDVALRCDPISGHVSLYWYRQALGQGPEFLTYFNYEAQQDKSGLPNDRFSAERPEGSISTLTIQRTEQRDSAMYRCASAARNTGELFFGEGSRLTVL.

The chain employs TRBV4-2 and TRBJ1-1. CDR1 is LGHNA and CDR2 is YNFKEQ in the germline V gene. The CDR3 runs 16 residues. The CDR3 spells CASSQDSGGRITEAFF.

The chain uses TRBV6-5 and TRBJ1-6. This CDR3 has 15 residues. The germline V gene encodes CDR1 MNHEY and CDR2 SVGAGI. CDR3 amino acids: CASSFRAGSGSPLHF.

The chain is built from TRBV3-1 and TRBJ2-1. Germline V gene sequence: CDR1 LGHDT, CDR2 YNNKEL (reference sequence). The CDR3 is 11 amino acids. The CDR3 protein is CASSRSNEQFF.

The J gene is TRBJ2-4, the V gene TRBV9; TCRdb returns TRBD2, unconfirmable since there is no DNA. Germline CDR1 is SGDLS and CDR2 is YYNGEE. The CDR3 is 17 amino acids. CDR3 loop: CASSPRLRAEVKNIQYF.

The CDR3 loop reads CSAREHRASYNEQFF. The chain has TRBV20-1 and TRBJ2-1; the TCRdb D gene call, TRBD1, has no DNA to confirm it. This CDR3 comprises 15 residues. Germline V gene lookup returns CDR1 DFQATT and CDR2 SNEGSKA (reference sequence).

The rearrangement joins TRBV19 to TRBJ2-3; TCRdb calls TRBD2, which cannot be checked without DNA. Germline V lookup: CDR1 LNHDA, CDR2 SQIVND (reference sequence). The CDR3 runs to 16 residues. The CDR3 loop is CASSITASGITDTQYF.

This rearrangement joins TRBV29-1 to TRBJ2-6. Germline V gene data show CDR1 as SQVTM and CDR2 as ANQGSEA. The CDR3 is made up of 16 amino acids. CDR3: CSVEATPGSGANVLTF.

CDR3 loop: CASSRGQSPNYGYTF. The V call is TRBV5-4, the J call TRBJ1-2; the D call from TCRdb, TRBD1, cannot be confirmed without DNA. Germline-derived CDR1 and CDR2 are SGHNT and YYREEE (reference sequence). The length of the CDR3 is 15 residues.

J is TRBJ2-7 and V is TRBV5-1; TCRdb names TRBD1, which stays unverified in the absence of DNA. The germline V gene encodes CDR1 SGHRS and CDR2 YFSETQ. The CDR3 consists of 14 residues. The CDR3 loop is CASSLNTGDREQYF.

V usage is TRBV7-4 and J usage is TRBJ2-1. CDR1 SGHVT and CDR2 SQSDAQ come from the germline V gene. The CDR3 is 13 residues long. The CDR3 spells CASSLRQCNEQFF.

V usage is TRBV2 and J usage is TRBJ2-1; TCRdb proposes TRBD1, but this gene call is untestable without DNA. Per the germline V gene, CDR1 is SNHLY and CDR2 is FYNNEI. The CDR3 sequence is 14 residues long. This CDR3 reads CASSPKGVRDEQFF.

The chain couples TRBV20-1 to TRBJ2-3; TCRdb selects TRBD2, and the lack of DNA leaves this call unchecked. The CDR3 is 15 residues long. Germline CDR1 DFQATT, CDR2 SNEGSKA (reference sequence). The CDR3: CSARPLGRYTDTQYF.

V and J are TRBV2 and TRBJ2-5; TCRdb proposes TRBD2, but this gene call is untestable without DNA. CDR1 is SNHLY and CDR2 is FYNNEI in the germline V gene. This CDR3 is built from 13 residues. This CDR3 reads CASSGRLVETQYF.

The rearrangement uses TRBV18 and TRBJ2-1; TCRdb selects TRBD1, and the lack of DNA leaves this call unchecked. This CDR3 has 14 amino acids. CDR1 and CDR2 from the germline V gene are KGHSH and LQKENI. The CDR3 here is CASSYRYSYNEQFF.

The chain links TRBV12-3 or TRBV12-4 to TRBJ2-5; the D gene TCRdb calls, TRBD2, cannot be checked with no DNA. The length of the CDR3 is 18 residues. CDR3 sequence: CASSRGLAGEPLQETQYF.

V gene TRBV2 combines with J gene TRBJ2-3; with no DNA, the TCRdb D assignment of TRBD1 cannot be verified. The CDR3 runs 13 residues. Germline lookup yields CDR1 SNHLY and CDR2 FYNNEI. The CDR3 protein is CASRQGGTDTQYF.

The chain recombines TRBV23-1 with TRBJ2-7; the D gene TCRdb calls, TRBD2, cannot be checked with no DNA. TRBV23-1 is an open reading frame whose function is uncertain. The CDR3 loop spans 13 amino acids. CDR3 residues: CASSQRQSREQYF.

V is TRBV19 and J is TRBJ2-2; as DNA is missing, the TRBD2 call by TCRdb cannot be tested. Germline lookup yields CDR1 LNHDA and CDR2 SQIVND (reference sequence). The CDR3 has 13 amino acids. CDR3: CASSNSEGGELFF.

This sequence joins TRBV5-5 and TRBJ2-1. There are 15 residues in the CDR3. Germline CDR1 reads SGHKS; CDR2 reads YYEKEE (reference sequence). The CDR3 loop is CASSFWYHGDNEQFF. Looking up the rest from reference TRBV5-5 and TRBJ2-1 gives the full variable domain: DAGVTQSPTHLIKTRGQQVTLRCSPISGHKSVSWYQQVLGQGPQFIFQYYEKEERGRGNFPDRFSARQFPNYSSELNVNALLLGDSALYLCASSFWYHGDNEQFFGPGTRLTVL.

The chain carries TRBV25-1 and TRBJ2-7; TCRdb's D gene call, TRBD1, goes unchecked for lack of DNA. This CDR3 has 15 amino acids. Germline CDR1 reads MGHDK; CDR2 reads SYGVNS. CDR3 amino acids: CASSRGAGKSYEQYF.

The chain combines TRBV14 with TRBJ2-3; the TCRdb call, TRBD1, lacks DNA for checking. The germline CDR1 and CDR2 sequences are SGHDN and FVKESK. This CDR3 region has 18 residues. CDR3 protein: CASSQGRGQVLATDTQYF.

The V gene is TRBV20-1, the J gene TRBJ1-4; TCRdb names TRBD1, which stays unverified in the absence of DNA. CDR1 and CDR2 (germline): DFQATT, SNEGSKA (reference sequence). The CDR3 totals 15 residues. CDR3 sequence reads: CSARRGTGRAEKLFF.

This chain connects TRBV5-1 to TRBJ2-2; TCRdb gives TRBD2 as the D gene, but with no DNA this cannot be confirmed. The CDR3 runs 16 residues. The germline CDR1 and CDR2 sequences are SGHRS and YFSETQ. This chain's CDR3 is CASTKAGTANTGELFF.

The chain uses TRBV12-3 or TRBV12-4 and TRBJ2-3; absent DNA, TCRdb's TRBD1 call cannot be checked. CDR3 size: 16 residues. The CDR3 region is CASVRGGTGKQNTQYF.

The chain combines TRBV5-1 with TRBJ1-4; TCRdb indicates TRBD1, and absent DNA this call remains unverified. The CDR3 runs to 15 residues. Germline V gives CDR1 SGHRS, CDR2 YFSETQ. The CDR3 region is CASSPGGAGREKLFF.

The rearrangement uses TRBV5-6 and TRBJ2-7; TCRdb indicates TRBD1, and absent DNA this call remains unverified. The CDR3 runs 12 residues. The germline V gene encodes CDR1 SGHDT and CDR2 YYEEEE. The CDR3 loop is CASSWGAGEQYF.

This chain uses TRBV12-3 or TRBV12-4 with TRBJ2-7; the TRBD1 assignment by TCRdb is unverifiable without DNA. CDR3 size: 14 residues. The CDR3 is CASSLVRGRGEQYF.

The chain joins TRBV24-1 to TRBJ2-2; no DNA is available, so the TRBD1 call from TCRdb remains unchecked. This CDR3 region has 16 residues. Germline V lookup: CDR1 KGHDR, CDR2 SFDVKD. The CDR3 protein is CATSDRGGSNTGELFF.